The text below deals with one T cell receptor beta chain. Its antigen is as yet unknown. This entry is derived from a study of cytomegalovirus exposure and HLA in healthy donors. Notes on the study in general: In a later analysis, more than 15,000 TCR beta sequences were associated with HLA alleles at 0.05 false discovery rate. In an earlier analysis, most TCR beta V segments were productive about 87% or about 30% of the time. Among CMV-associated TCR beta chains, most appeared HLA-restricted in a later analysis.

The PCR used 60 Vbeta and 13 Jbeta primers. Only in-frame clones appear in the TCRdb table, and some are missing; sequencing was by immunoSEQ multiplex PCR. The table has over 95,000 clones, around 77% seen once; the top ten hold roughly 5.9%. The CDR3 length is 11 residues. Germline V gives CDR1 DFQATT, CDR2 SNEGSKA (reference sequence). The sequence came from a woman between 25 and 40 years old in good health and CMV-seropositive. This chain uses TRBV20-1 with TRBJ2-5, with D perhaps TRBD2 (5 bases). Matching the DNA end better, TRBJ2-7 makes the J call doubtful. The sequenced material came from PBMCs. CDR3 nucleotides: TGCAGTGCCGCCCGCGGGTACGAGCAGTACTTC. This sequence encodes CSAARGYEQYF.